This T cell receptor (beta chain) appears in the sequencing data of a study of OX40 agonist ivuxolimab in advanced cancers. Whole-study findings and limits: Certain nonresponders likewise exhibited a low normalized T-cell clonal expansion. The specificity for antigen of the expanded peripheral T cells was not determined.

For this clone: As yet, its antigen is unknown.

After removal of 4 bases from V and 7 bases from J, the junction contained 8 bases not matched to a gene. The germline gives CDR1 SGHDT, CDR2 YYEEEE. The CDR3 covers 15 residues. TCRdb's copy holds only in-frame clones and misses some; the assay was immunoSEQ multiplex PCR. The table has some 45,000 clones, about 79% seen once; the top ten hold approximately 2.5%. With autoimmune disease history or systemic immunosuppression, patients were excluded. The receptor comes from an adult with an advanced solid tumor such as melanoma, head and neck, liver or kidney cancer. Sequenced material: CD4+ or CD8+ T cells sorted from blood, taken in a trial of the OX40 agonist ivuxolimab. This sequence joins TRBV5-6 and TRBJ1-6, with 7 positions matching TRBD1. The CDR3 DNA reads TGTGCCAGCAGCAGCCCACAGGGGCGAAATTCACCCCTCCACTTT. Its translation is CASSSPQGRNSPLHF.